This TCR beta chain stems from a study of beta chain features in type 1 diabetes. General study results and limits: Shortening of TCRB CDR3s, moderate but significant, appeared in all four CD4+ subsets of Type 1 diabetes patients.

V was cut by 4 bases and J by 0 bases, with 9 bases left in between. The CDR3 is made up of 14 amino acids. Germline CDR1 and CDR2: SGHNT and YYREEE (reference sequence). The authors obtained over 95% purity in all sorted populations. Reverse transcribing all isolated RNA meant expressed TCRB transcripts were sequenced. The table came from immunoSEQ multiplex PCR; TCRdb's copy has only in-frame clones and leaves some out. Seen here are around 250,000 clones, approximately 14% observed once, and the top ten hold about 0.018%. As for this clone: Its specificity is unknown.

The J gene is TRBJ2-3, the V gene TRBV5-4; weak D call: TRBD1 (5 bases). Sequences were obtained from naive CD4+ T cells from blood. The receptor comes from a man aged 30 to 39 with type 1 diabetes. CDR3 sequence: CASSRTPSTDTQYF. The CDR3 nucleotides read TGTGCCAGCAGCCGGACACCCAGCACAGATACGCAGTATTTT.